This entry features one T cell receptor beta chain sequence. This entry belongs to a study of T cells in localized non-small cell lung cancer. Germline V gene data show CDR1 as LNHDA and CDR2 as SQIVND (reference sequence). V was cut by 9 bases and J by 7 bases, with 22 bases left in between. The CDR3 spans 15 residues. Only in-frame clones appear in the TCRdb table, and some are missing; sequencing was by immunoSEQ multiplex PCR. The sample has some 1,400 clones, around a quarter seen once. The chain recombines TRBV19 with TRBJ2-1; D is unclear. The receptor was isolated from a woman aged 40-69 years with stage I squamous cell lung carcinoma. The material was normal lung tissue next to the tumor, obtained before any cancer treatment. The CDR3 DNA follows: TGTGCCAGCCAAAACGCTAGGACCCTGATGAATGAGCAGTTCTTC. Protein: CASQNARTLMNEQFF.